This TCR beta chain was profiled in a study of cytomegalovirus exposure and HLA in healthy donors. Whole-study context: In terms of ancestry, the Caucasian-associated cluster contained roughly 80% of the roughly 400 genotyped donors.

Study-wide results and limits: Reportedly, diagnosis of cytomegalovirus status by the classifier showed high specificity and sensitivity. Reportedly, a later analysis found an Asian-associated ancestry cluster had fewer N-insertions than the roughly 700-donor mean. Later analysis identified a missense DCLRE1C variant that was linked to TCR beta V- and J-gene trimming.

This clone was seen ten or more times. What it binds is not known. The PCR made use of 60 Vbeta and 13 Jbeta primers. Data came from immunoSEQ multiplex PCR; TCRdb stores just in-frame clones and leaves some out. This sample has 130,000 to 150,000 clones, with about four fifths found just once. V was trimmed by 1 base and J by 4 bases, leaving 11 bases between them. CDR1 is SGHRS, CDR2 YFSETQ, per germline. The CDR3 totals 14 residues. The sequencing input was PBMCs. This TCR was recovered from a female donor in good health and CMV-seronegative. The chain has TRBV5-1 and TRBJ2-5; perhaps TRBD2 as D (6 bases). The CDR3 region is CASSLRTKGETQYF. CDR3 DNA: TGCGCCAGCAGCTTGAGGACTAAGGGAGAGACCCAGTACTTC.